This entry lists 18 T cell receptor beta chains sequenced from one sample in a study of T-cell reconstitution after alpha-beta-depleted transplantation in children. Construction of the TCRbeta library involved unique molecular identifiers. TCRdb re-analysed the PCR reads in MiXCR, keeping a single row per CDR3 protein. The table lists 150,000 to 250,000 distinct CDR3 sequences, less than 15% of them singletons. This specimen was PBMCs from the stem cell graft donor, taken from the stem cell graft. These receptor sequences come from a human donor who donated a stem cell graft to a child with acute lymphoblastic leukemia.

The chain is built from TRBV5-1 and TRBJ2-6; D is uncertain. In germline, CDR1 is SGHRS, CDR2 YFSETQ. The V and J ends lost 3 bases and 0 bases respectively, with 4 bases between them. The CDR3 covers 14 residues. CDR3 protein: CASSYFSGANVLTF. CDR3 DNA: TGCGCCAGCAGCTACTTCTCTGGGGCCAACGTCCTGACTTTC.

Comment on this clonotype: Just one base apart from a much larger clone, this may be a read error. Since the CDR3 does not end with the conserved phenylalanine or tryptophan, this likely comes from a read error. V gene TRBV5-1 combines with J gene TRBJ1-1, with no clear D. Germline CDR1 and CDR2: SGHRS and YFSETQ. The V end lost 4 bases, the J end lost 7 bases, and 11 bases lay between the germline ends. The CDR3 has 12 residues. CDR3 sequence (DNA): TGCGCCAGCAGCCCTGGGGAGTTTGAAGCTTTCTTG. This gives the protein CASSPGEFEAFL.

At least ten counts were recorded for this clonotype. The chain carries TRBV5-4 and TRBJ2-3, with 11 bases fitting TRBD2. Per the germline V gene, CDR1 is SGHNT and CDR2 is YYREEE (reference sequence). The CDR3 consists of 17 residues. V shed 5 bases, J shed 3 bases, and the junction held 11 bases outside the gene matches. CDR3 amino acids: CASRPVTSGSWTDTQYF. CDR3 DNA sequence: TGTGCCAGCAGACCAGTAACTAGCGGGAGTTGGACAGATACGCAGTATTTT. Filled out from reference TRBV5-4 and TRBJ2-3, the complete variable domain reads ETGVTQSPTHLIKTRGQQVTLRCSSQSGHNTVSWYQQALGQGPQFIFQYYREEENGRGNFPPRFSGLQFPNYSSELNVNALELDDSALYLCASRPVTSGSWTDTQYFGPGTRLTVL.

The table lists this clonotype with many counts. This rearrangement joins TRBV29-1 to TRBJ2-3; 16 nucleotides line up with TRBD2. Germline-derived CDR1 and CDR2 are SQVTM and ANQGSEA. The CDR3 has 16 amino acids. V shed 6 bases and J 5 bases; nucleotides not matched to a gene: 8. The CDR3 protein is CSVGTSGRASGDTQYF. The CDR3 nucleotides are TGCAGCGTGGGGACTAGCGGGAGGGCCTCGGGAGATACGCAGTATTTT.

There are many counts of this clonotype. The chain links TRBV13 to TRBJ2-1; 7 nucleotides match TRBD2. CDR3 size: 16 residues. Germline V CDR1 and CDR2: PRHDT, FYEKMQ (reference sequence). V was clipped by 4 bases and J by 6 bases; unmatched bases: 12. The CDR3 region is CASSSISGSKRNEQFF. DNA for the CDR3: TGTGCCAGCAGCTCAATTAGCGGGTCCAAGCGCAATGAGCAGTTCTTC.

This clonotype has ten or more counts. CDR3 region: CASSTQWELSSPYNEQFF. In nucleotides, the CDR3 is TGTGCCAGCAGCACCCAATGGGAGTTGTCCAGTCCCTACAATGAGCAGTTCTTC. V gene TRBV28 combines with J gene TRBJ2-1, with a tentative D call TRBD2 (5 bases). CDR1 and CDR2 (germline): MDHEN, SYDVKM. This CDR3 has 18 residues. V was cut by 6 bases and J by 2 bases, with 23 bases left in between.

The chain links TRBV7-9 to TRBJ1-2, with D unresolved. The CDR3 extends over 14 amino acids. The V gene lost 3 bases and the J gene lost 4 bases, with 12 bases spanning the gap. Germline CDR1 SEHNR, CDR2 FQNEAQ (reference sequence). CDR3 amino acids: CASSFGDSAYGYTF. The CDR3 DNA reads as TGTGCCAGCAGCTTCGGTGACTCTGCCTATGGCTACACCTTC.

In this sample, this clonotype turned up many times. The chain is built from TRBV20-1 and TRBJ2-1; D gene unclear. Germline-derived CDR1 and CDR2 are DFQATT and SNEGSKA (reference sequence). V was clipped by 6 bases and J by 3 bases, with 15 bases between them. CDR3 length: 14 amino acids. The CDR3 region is CSAPPGPIYNEQFF. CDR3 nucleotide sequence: TGCAGTGCCCCTCCCGGGCCAATCTACAATGAGCAGTTCTTC.

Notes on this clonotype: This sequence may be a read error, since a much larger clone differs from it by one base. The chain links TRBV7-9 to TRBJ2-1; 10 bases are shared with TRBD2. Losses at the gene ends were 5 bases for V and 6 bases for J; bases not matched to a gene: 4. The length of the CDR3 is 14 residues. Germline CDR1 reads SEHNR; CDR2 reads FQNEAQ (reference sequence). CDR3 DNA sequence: TGTGCCAGCAGCCCCGGACTAGCGGTCAATGAGCAGTTCTTC. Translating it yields CASSPGLAVNEQFF. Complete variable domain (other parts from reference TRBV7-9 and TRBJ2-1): DTGVSQNPRHKITKRGQNVTFRCDPISEHNRLYWYRQTLGQGPEFLTYFQNEAQLEKSRLLSDRFSAERPKGSFSTLEIQRTEQGDSAMYLCASSPGLAVNEQFFGPGTRLTVL.

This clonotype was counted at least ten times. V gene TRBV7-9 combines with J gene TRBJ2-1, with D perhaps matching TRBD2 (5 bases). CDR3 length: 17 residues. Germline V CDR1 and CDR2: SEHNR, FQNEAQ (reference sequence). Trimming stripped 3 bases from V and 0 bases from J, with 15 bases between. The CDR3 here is CASSFGETTFSYNEQFF. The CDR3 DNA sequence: TGTGCCAGCAGCTTCGGGGAGACTACCTTCTCCTACAATGAGCAGTTCTTC. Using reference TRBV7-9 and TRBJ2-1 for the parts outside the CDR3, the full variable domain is DTGVSQNPRHKITKRGQNVTFRCDPISEHNRLYWYRQTLGQGPEFLTYFQNEAQLEKSRLLSDRFSAERPKGSFSTLEIQRTEQGDSAMYLCASSFGETTFSYNEQFFGPGTRLTVL.

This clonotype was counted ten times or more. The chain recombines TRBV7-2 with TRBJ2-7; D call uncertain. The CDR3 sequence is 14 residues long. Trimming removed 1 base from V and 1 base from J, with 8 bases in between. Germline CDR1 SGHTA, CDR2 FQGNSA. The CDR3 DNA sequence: TGTGCCAGCAGCTTAGAGGTTCTTTCCTACGAGCAGTACTTC. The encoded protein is CASSLEVLSYEQYF.

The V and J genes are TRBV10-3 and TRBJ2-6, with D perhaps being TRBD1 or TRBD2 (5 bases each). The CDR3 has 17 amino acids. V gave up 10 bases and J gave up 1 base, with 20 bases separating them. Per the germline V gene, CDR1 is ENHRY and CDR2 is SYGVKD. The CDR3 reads CATPRGTFTSGANVLTF. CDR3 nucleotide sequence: TGTGCCACCCCGAGAGGGACCTTTACTTCTGGGGCCAACGTCCTGACTTTC.

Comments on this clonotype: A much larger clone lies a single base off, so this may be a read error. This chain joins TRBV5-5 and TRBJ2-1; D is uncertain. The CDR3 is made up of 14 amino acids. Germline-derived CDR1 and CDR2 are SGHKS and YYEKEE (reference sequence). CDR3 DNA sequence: TGTGCCAGCAGCGCTAGAGTCTCCTACAATGACCAGTTCTTC. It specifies CASSARVSYNDQFF.

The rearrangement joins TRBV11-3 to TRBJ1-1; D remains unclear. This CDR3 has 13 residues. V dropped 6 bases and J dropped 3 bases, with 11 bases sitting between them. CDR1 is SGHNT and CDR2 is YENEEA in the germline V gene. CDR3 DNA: TGTGCCAGCAGTTCATACGGGGACACTGAAGCTTTCTTT. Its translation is CASSSYGDTEAFF.

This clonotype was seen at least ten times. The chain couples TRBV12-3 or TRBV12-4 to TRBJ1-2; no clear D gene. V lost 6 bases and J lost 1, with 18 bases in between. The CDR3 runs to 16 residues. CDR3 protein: CASSRAIGLVNYGYTF. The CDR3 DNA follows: TGTGCCAGCAGCCGTGCAATCGGATTGGTTAACTATGGCTACACCTTC.

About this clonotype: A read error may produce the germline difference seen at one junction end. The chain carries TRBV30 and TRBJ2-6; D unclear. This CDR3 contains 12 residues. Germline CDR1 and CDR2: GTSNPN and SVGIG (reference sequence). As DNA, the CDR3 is TGTGCCTGGAGTGAGCCCCACAACGGCCTGACTTTC. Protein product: CAWSEPHNGLTF. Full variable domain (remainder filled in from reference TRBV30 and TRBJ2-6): SQTIHQWPATLVQPVGSPLSLECTVEGTSNPNLYWYRQAAGRGLQLLFYSVGIGQISSEVPQNLSASRPQDRQFILSSKKLLLSDSGFYLCAWSEPHNGLTFGAGSRLTVL.

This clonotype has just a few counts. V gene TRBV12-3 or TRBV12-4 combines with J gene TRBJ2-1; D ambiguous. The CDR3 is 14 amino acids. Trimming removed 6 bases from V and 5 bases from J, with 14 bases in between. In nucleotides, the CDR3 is TGTGCCAGCAGCCTAGACTGGGCCGACAATGAGCAGTTCTTC. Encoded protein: CASSLDWADNEQFF.

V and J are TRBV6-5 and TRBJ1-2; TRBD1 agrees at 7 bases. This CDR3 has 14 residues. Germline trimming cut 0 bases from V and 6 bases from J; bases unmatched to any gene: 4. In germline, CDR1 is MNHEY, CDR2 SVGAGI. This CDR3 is CASSYSGTVNGYTF. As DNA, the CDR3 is TGTGCCAGCAGTTACTCGGGGACAGTAAATGGCTACACCTTC.